This is a list of T cell receptor beta chains from one sample in a study of T cells in Graves' hyperthyroidism and ophthalmopathy. TCRdb re-derived calls from the multiplex PCR reads in MiXCR, one entry per CDR3 protein. Of 360,000 or so distinct CDR3 sequences listed, 19% are singletons. The sample was blood. These receptors came from a woman aged 18-29 years with Graves' hyperthyroidism. Each CDR3 is given with its conserved first and last residue. D genes are given only for firm matches. Size values are once, few and many counts, or a class for expanded clones, and some rows have none.

D gene: NA; clone size: many; J gene: TRBJ2-7; V gene: TRBV3-1; CDR3 DNA: TGTGCCAGCAGCCAAGGAAGGGAGAACGAGCAGTACTTC; CDR3 protein: CASSQGRENEQYF
D gene: NA; clone size: many; J gene: TRBJ2-5; V gene: TRBV5-6; CDR3 DNA: TGTGCCAGCAGCTTTCTGGGCGGAACCGAAGGGACCCAGTACTTC; CDR3 protein: CASSFLGGTEGTQYF
D gene: NA; clone size: many; J gene: TRBJ2-7; V gene: TRBV6-5; CDR3 DNA: TGTGCCAGCAGTTACTCGGTACAGTCCTACGAGCAGTACTTC; CDR3 protein: CASSYSVQSYEQYF
D gene: TRBD1; clone size: NA; J gene: TRBJ2-1; V gene: TRBV29-1; CDR3 DNA: TGCAGCGTTGTCACAGGGGAAGTTGAGCAGTTCTTC; CDR3 protein: CSVVTGEVEQFF
D gene: TRBD2; clone size: NA; J gene: TRBJ2-7; V gene: TRBV14; CDR3 DNA: TGTGCCAGCAGCCAAGAGACGGCGCGGGGGACCTCCTACGAGCAGTACTTC; CDR3 protein: CASSQETARGTSYEQYF
D gene: TRBD2; clone size: NA; J gene: TRBJ2-7; V gene: TRBV11-2; CDR3 DNA: TGTGCCAGCAGCCCACAGGGACTAGCGGGAGTGGGGACCTACGAGCAGTACTTC; CDR3 protein: CASSPQGLAGVGTYEQYF
D gene: NA; clone size: many; J gene: TRBJ1-1; V gene: TRBV15; CDR3 DNA: TGTGCCACCAGCAGAGATCGGGTGGAGGGAAACACTGAAGCTTTCTTT; CDR3 protein: CATSRDRVEGNTEAFF
D gene: TRBD2; clone size: few; J gene: TRBJ2-5; V gene: TRBV12-3/TRBV12-4; CDR3 DNA: TGTGCCAGCAGAACCGGGACTAGCGACGCTTTGACCCAGTACTTC; CDR3 protein: CASRTGTSDALTQYF
D gene: NA; clone size: many; J gene: TRBJ1-1; V gene: TRBV9; CDR3 DNA: TGTGCCAGCAGCGTAACCGGGTCTTCGTCCACTGAAGCTTTCTTT; CDR3 protein: CASSVTGSSSTEAFF
D gene: NA; clone size: many; J gene: TRBJ1-1; V gene: TRBV6-1; CDR3 DNA: TGTACCAGCAAGGGCGGGGAAATGAACACTGAAGCTTTCTTT; CDR3 protein: CTSKGGEMNTEAFF
D gene: NA; clone size: NA; J gene: TRBJ1-2; V gene: TRBV9; CDR3 DNA: TGTGCCAGCAGCGCTGCGGGTAACTATGGCTACACCTTC; CDR3 protein: CASSAAGNYGYTF
D gene: NA; clone size: many; J gene: TRBJ2-5; V gene: TRBV6-1; CDR3 DNA: TGTGCCAGCGCCCTGACTTGGGGAGAGACCCAGTACTTC; CDR3 protein: CASALTWGETQYF
D gene: NA; clone size: many; J gene: TRBJ1-2; V gene: TRBV20-1; CDR3 DNA: TGCAGTGCTAGTGCTGGGCCGAGGGGCTACACCTTC; CDR3 protein: CSASAGPRGYTF
D gene: TRBD2; clone size: many; J gene: TRBJ2-5; V gene: TRBV5-4; CDR3 DNA: TGTGCCAGCAGCCCCCCCCCGGGGGGAAGTCTGACCCAGTACTTC; CDR3 protein: CASSPPPGGSLTQYF
D gene: NA; clone size: many; J gene: TRBJ1-5; V gene: TRBV4-1; CDR3 DNA: TGCGCCAGCAGCCCGGACGGGGTCTTCAATCAGCCCCAGCATTTT; CDR3 protein: CASSPDGVFNQPQHF
D gene: NA; clone size: few; J gene: TRBJ1-6; V gene: TRBV20-1; CDR3 DNA: TGCAGTGCTAGAGTTATGGGGGGCGCCCGCTATAATTCACCCCTCCACTTT; CDR3 protein: CSARVMGGARYNSPLHF
D gene: NA; clone size: NA; J gene: TRBJ1-1; V gene: TRBV12-3/TRBV12-4; CDR3 DNA: TGTGCCAGCAGTTCCAGGGCGGAAGCTTTCTTT; CDR3 protein: CASSSRAEAFF
D gene: NA; clone size: NA; J gene: TRBJ1-1; V gene: TRBV20-1; CDR3 DNA: TGCAGTGCTAGAGCTCCGGGACACATGAACACTGAAGCTTTCTTT; CDR3 protein: CSARAPGHMNTEAFF
D gene: TRBD2; clone size: many; J gene: TRBJ2-7; V gene: TRBV29-1; CDR3 DNA: TGCAGCGTCGCCGGGACTAGCGGGGGGATCGAGCAGTACTTC; CDR3 protein: CSVAGTSGGIEQYF
D gene: TRBD2; clone size: once; J gene: TRBJ2-5; V gene: TRBV9; CDR3 DNA: TGTGCCAGCAGCCAGACTAGCCAGTACCAAGAGACCCAGTACTTC; CDR3 protein: CASSQTSQYQETQYF
D gene: NA; clone size: NA; J gene: TRBJ2-2; V gene: TRBV10-3; CDR3 DNA: TGTGCCGGAACCGGGAATCCCGGGGAGCTGTTTTTT; CDR3 protein: CAGTGNPGELFF
D gene: TRBD2; clone size: NA; J gene: TRBJ2-7; V gene: TRBV25-1; CDR3 DNA: TGTGCCAGCAGTGATCCAGCGGGGCACTACGAGCAGTACTTC; CDR3 protein: CASSDPAGHYEQYF
D gene: TRBD1; clone size: many; J gene: TRBJ2-5; V gene: TRBV7-2; CDR3 DNA: TGTGCCAGCAAGCGGGACAGGGGGCGGGAGACCCAGTACTTC; CDR3 protein: CASKRDRGRETQYF
D gene: NA; clone size: many; J gene: TRBJ2-5; V gene: TRBV2; CDR3 DNA: TGTGCCAGCAGTGAAGCGCTTGGCGTAATGGAGACCCAGTACTTC; CDR3 protein: CASSEALGVMETQYF